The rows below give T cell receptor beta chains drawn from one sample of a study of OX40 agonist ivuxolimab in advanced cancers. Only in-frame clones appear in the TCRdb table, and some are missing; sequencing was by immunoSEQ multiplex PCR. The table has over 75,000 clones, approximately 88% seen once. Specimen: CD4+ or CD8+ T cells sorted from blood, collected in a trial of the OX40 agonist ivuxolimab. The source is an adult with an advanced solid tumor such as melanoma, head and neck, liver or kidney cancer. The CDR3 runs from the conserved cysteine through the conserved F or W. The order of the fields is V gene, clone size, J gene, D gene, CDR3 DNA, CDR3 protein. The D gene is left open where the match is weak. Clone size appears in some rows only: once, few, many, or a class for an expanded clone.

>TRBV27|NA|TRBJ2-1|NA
TGTGCCAGCAGTTTCTCTCTAGGGGGTTCGGAGTTCTTC
CASSFSLGGSEFF
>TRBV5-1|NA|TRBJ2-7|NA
TGCGCCAGCAGCCCCCAGGCGAGCTCCTACGAGCAGTACTTC
CASSPQASSYEQYF
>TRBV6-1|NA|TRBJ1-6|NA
TGTGCCAGCACCCTAACAGTCATTTCTAATTCACCCCTCCACTTT
CASTLTVISNSPLHF
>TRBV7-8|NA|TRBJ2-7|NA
TGTGCCAGCAGCTTAGATTGGGCCCAAGGGCAGTACTTC
CASSLDWAQGQYF
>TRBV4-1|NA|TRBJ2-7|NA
TGCGCCAGCAGCCAAGACAGGGTCTCCTACGAGCAGTACTTC
CASSQDRVSYEQYF
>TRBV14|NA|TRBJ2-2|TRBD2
TGTGCCAGCAGCCAAGAACTAGCGGCGAACACCGGGGAGCTGTTTTTT
CASSQELAANTGELFF
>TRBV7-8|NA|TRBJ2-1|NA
TGTGCCAGCAGCCCCAGCGGGACAGAGAAGAAGTTCTTC
CASSPSGTEKKFF
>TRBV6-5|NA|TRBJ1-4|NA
TGTGCCAGCAGTTCCCTAACTCAGGGAACTAATGAAAAACTGTTTTTT
CASSSLTQGTNEKLFF
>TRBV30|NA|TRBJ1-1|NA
TGTGCCTGGAGTACAAAAGGAACCGACCTGGCTGAAGCTTTCTTT
CAWSTKGTDLAEAFF
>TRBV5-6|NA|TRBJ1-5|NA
TGTGCCAGCAGCCGGGACGGAATTACGTATAGCAATCAGCCCCAGCATTTT
CASSRDGITYSNQPQHF
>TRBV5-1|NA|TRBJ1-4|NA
TGCGCCAGCAGCTTGTGGTGGACAGCAACTAATGAAAAACTGTTTTTT
CASSLWWTATNEKLFF
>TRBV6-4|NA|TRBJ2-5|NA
TGTGCCAGCAGTCCACTAGGTGGAGAGACCCAGTACTTC
CASSPLGGETQYF
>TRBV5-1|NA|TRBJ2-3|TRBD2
TGCGCCAGCAGCTCCTGGCGGGGAGGGGCCACAGATACGCAGTATTTT
CASSSWRGGATDTQYF
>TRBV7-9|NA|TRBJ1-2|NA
TGTGCCAGCAGCTCCTCCTCAGGGACTCCCTATGGCTACACCTTC
CASSSSSGTPYGYTF
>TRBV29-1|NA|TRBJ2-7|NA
TGCAGCGTTGTCTTTCCAAGCTCCTACGAGCAGTACTTC
CSVVFPSSYEQYF
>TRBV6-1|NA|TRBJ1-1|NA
TGTGCCAGCAGGGATGTGGCTGAAGCTTTCTTT
CASRDVAEAFF
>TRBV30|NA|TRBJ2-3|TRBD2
TGTGCCTGGAGTCCCCGGACGCTAGCGGGAGGGACAGATACGCAGTATTTT
CAWSPRTLAGGTDTQYF
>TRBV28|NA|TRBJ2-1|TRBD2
TGTGCCAGCAGTGCTTCGGGACTAGCGCCACACAATGAGCAGTTCTTC
CASSASGLAPHNEQFF
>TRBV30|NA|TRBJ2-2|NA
TGTGCCTGGAGGGTAGCGGATTTGAACACCGGGGAGCTGTTTTTT
CAWRVADLNTGELFF
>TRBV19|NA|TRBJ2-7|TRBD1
TGTGCCAGTAGTATCACAGGGGACTCCTACGAGCAGTACTTC
CASSITGDSYEQYF
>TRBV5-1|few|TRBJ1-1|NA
TGCGCCAGCAGCCTACAGACAGAGATGAACACTGAAGCTTTCTTT
CASSLQTEMNTEAFF
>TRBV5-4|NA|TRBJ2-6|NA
TGTGCCAGCAGCTTTTCGACGGCCTCGTATGGGGCCAACGTCCTGACTTTC
CASSFSTASYGANVLTF
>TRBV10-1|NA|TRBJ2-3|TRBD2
TGCGCCAGCAGTTTTAGCGGGAGCGGCACAGATACGCAGTATTTT
CASSFSGSGTDTQYF
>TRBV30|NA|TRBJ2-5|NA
TGTGCCTGGAGGAGGCAAATTCAAGAGACCCAGTACTTC
CAWRRQIQETQYF
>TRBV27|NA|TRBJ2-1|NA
TGTGCCAGCAGTCCAGCGCTTGGGAATGAGCAGTTCTTC
CASSPALGNEQFF